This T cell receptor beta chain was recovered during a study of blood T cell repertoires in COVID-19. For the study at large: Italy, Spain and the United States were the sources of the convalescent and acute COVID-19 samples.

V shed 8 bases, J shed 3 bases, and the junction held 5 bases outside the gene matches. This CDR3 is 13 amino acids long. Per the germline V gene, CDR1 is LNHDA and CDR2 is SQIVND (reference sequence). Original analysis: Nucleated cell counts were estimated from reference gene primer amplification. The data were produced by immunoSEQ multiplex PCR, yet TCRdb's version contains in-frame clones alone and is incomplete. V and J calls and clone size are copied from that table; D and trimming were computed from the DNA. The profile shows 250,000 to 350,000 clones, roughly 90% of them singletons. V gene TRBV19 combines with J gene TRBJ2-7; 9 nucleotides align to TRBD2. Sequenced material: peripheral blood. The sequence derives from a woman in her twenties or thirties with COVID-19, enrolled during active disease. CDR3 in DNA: TGTGCCAGTGCTAGCGGGATCTTCTACGAGCAGTACTTC. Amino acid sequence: CASASGIFYEQYF.